The clone carrying this TCR beta chain was observed a few times. The antigen is not known. The data originate from a study of T cells after yellow fever vaccination. Study-wide background: For low cell numbers, libraries were made with SMART-Seq v4 Ultra Low Input. Study-wide results and limits: Clones from primary vaccination mostly reappeared after the booster (around 96% CD4, approximately 91% CD8). Bulk-population clonotypes that are abundant could appear as contaminants in FACS-sorted repertoires.

Trimming left V 3 bases short and J 2 bases short, with 8 bases between. The CDR3 is 14 residues long. Universal primer sites and UMIs were introduced during 5'RACE template-switching synthesis of TCR cDNA. TCRdb itself ran the 5' RACE reads through MiXCR, one entry per CDR3 protein. Altogether about 320,000 distinct CDR3 sequences are present, around 13% being singletons, with the ten largest covering 2.5% to 4%. Sequencing used CD4+ T cells sorted from PBMCs, obtained 15 days after the yellow fever booster vaccination. The V call is TRBV12-3 or TRBV12-4, the J call TRBJ1-5; D is undetermined. This clonotype originated in a man aged 18-30 years who received the YFV17D yellow fever vaccine. CDR3 nucleotide sequence: TGTGCCAGCAGTTTTAGTGACCGCAATCAGCCCCAGCATTTT. It specifies CASSFSDRNQPQHF.